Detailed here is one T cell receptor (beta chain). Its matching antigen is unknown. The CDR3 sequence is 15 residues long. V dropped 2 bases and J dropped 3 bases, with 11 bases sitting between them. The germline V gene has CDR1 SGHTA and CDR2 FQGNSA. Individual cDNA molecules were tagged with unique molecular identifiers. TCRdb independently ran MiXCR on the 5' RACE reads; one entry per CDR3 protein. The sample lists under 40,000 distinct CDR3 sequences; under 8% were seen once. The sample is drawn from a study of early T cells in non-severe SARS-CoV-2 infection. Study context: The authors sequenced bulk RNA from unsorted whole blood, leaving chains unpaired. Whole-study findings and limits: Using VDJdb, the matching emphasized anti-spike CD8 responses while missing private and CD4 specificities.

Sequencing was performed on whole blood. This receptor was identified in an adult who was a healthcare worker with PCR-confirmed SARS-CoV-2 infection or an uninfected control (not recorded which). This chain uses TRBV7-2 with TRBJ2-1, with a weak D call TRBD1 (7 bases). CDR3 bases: TGTGCCAGCAGCTTACAGGGGGGACTCTACAATGAGCAGTTCTTC. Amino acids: CASSLQGGLYNEQFF.